This T cell receptor (beta chain) originates from a study of CD8+ T cells in alopecia areata. The wider study: Patients received oral tofacitinib, 5 to 10 mg twice daily, for moderate-to-severe alopecia areata. Severity scores in treated patients reflected the percentage of scalp affected.

This clone turned up a few times. Treatment reported: oral pan-JAK inhibitor, 5-10 mg twice daily. Deletions cut 2 bases from V and 1 base from J, with 12 bases between. From germline, CDR1 is MNHEY and CDR2 SMNVEV (reference sequence). The CDR3 is 15 amino acids. After isolation, RNA underwent reverse transcription to generate cDNA as the sequencing template. The protocol was immunoSEQ multiplex PCR, while the TCRdb copy is restricted to in-frame clones and leaves out a portion. Among 90,000 to 100,000 clones listed, 50% to 75% were seen once. The specimen was CD8+ T cells sorted from blood, collected at week 4, from a patient treated with tofacitinib. The chain joins TRBV27 to TRBJ2-7; the D gene is possibly TRBD1 (6 bases). The sequence was obtained from a human donor with alopecia areata. The CDR3 protein is CASSLTGFGSYEQYF. CDR3 in DNA: TGTGCCAGCAGTTTAACAGGGTTCGGGTCCTACGAGCAGTACTTC.